This TCR beta chain was retrieved from a study of shared clonotypes between healthy human individuals. At the level of the study: Researchers assigned three CD4 naive, three CD4 memory, two CD8 naive and one CD8 memory plate to each donor. The study, taken as a whole, reports: An effect of sequencing depth on clonotype sharing among donors was expected. The generation probabilities recorded for non-shared clonotypes fell below those of clonotypes shared by all four donors.

There are 13 residues in the CDR3. Per germline, CDR1 SGDLS and CDR2 YYNGEE. V was shortened by 0 bases and J by 4 bases, with 5 bases between the two germline ends. Some clones are missing from TCRdb's copy, which holds only in-frame ones; the method was immunoSEQ multiplex PCR. The repertoire holds millions of clones, 95% seen once, with under 0.15% in the top ten. In this sample, this clone turned up once. Its antigen is unidentified. Healthy HIV-negative adults with no recent acute infections or vaccinations were recruited as donors. Sample: naive CD4+ T cells sorted from blood. Noted subset: CD45RA+ positively selected. This clonotype was obtained from a young man in good health. The rearrangement uses TRBV9 and TRBJ1-5; D gene ambiguous. The CDR3: CASSVGWNQPQHF. CDR3 in DNA: TGTGCCAGCAGCGTAGGTTGGAATCAGCCCCAGCATTTT.